This T cell receptor (beta chain) originates from a study of early T cells in non-severe SARS-CoV-2 infection. Study overall: Chains were unpaired, as sequencing was done on bulk RNA from unsorted whole blood. Study-level results: Using VDJdb, the matching emphasized anti-spike CD8 responses while missing private and CD4 specificities.

As part of library construction, unique molecular identifiers were attached to individual cDNA molecules. Each CDR3 protein is one row after TCRdb ran MiXCR on the 5' RACE reads. The table shows 37,000 or so distinct CDR3 sequences, with roughly 6.2% occurring only once. Germline values: CDR1 MNHEY, CDR2 SMNVEV (reference sequence). The CDR3 sequence is 12 residues long. Trimming shortened V by 8 bases and J by 4 bases, and 10 bases separated the two germline ends. This clonotype was detected ten times or more. Antigen unknown. The receptor comes from an adult who was a healthcare worker with PCR-confirmed SARS-CoV-2 infection or an uninfected control (not recorded which). What was sequenced was whole blood. The rearrangement links TRBV27 to TRBJ2-3, with D perhaps matching TRBD2 (6 bases). CDR3 protein: CASRSSADTQYF. The CDR3 DNA sequence: TGTGCCAGCCGTTCTAGCGCAGATACGCAGTATTTT.